These T cell receptor beta chains were read from a single sample in a study of blood T cell repertoires in COVID-19. TCRdb keeps only in-frame clones here, not all; method: immunoSEQ multiplex PCR. Found here are 250,000 to 300,000 clones, approximately 85% of them singletons; the top ten hold 1.9%. The material sequenced was PBMCs or T cells enriched from blood (not recorded which). Receptors originate from a woman between 50 and 59 years old who had recovered from COVID-19. CDR3s include the opening cysteine and the closing phenylalanine or tryptophan. Fields, in order: D gene, V gene, J gene, clone size, CDR3 protein, CDR3 DNA. A D gene is named only where the DNA matches it firmly. Not every row has a clone size; where given, it reads once, few, many or a size class.

NA	TRBV28	TRBJ1-5	NA	CPMRVPLNQPQHF	TGTCCCATGAGGGTACCTCTTAATCAGCCCCAGCATTTT
TRBD1	TRBV27	TRBJ1-4	few	CASTSTGPTNEKLFF	TGTGCCAGCACCTCGACAGGGCCAACTAATGAAAAACTGTTTTTT
NA	TRBV12-3/TRBV12-4	TRBJ1-1	NA	CASSFGEGTEAFF	TGTGCCAGCAGTTTCGGGGAGGGGACTGAAGCTTTCTTT
NA	TRBV28	TRBJ1-1	NA	CASTIQMNTEAFF	TGTGCCAGCACCATCCAAATGAACACTGAAGCTTTCTTT
TRBD1	TRBV7-2	TRBJ2-7	NA	CASSLVNRGPSEQYF	TGTGCCAGCAGCTTAGTAAACAGGGGCCCCTCCGAGCAGTACTTC
NA	TRBV19	TRBJ2-7	NA	CASPRPPQGEGSIEQYF	TGTGCCAGTCCCCGGCCCCCACAAGGGGAAGGGTCTATCGAGCAGTACTTC
TRBD1	TRBV5-1	TRBJ2-5	NA	CASSLGTGRQETQYF	TGCGCCAGCAGCTTGGGGACAGGTCGACAAGAGACCCAGTACTTC
NA	TRBV10-2	TRBJ2-3	few	CATTYGGIYTDTQYF	TGCGCCACCACGTATGGGGGGATCTACACAGATACGCAGTATTTT
TRBD2	TRBV5-5	TRBJ2-1	NA	CASSLMTSETLDEQFF	TGTGCCAGCAGCTTGATGACTAGCGAAACCTTGGATGAGCAGTTCTTC
TRBD1	TRBV10-1	TRBJ1-2	NA	CASSDPGGRGYTF	TGCGCCAGCAGTGACCCAGGGGGCAGGGGCTACACCTTC
TRBD1	TRBV5-1	TRBJ1-2	NA	CASSLRTGDYGYTF	TGCGCCAGCAGCCTCAGGACAGGGGACTATGGCTACACCTTC
TRBD1	TRBV18	TRBJ1-1	NA	CASSDRGPEAFF	TGTGCCAGCTCGGACAGGGGACCTGAAGCTTTCTTT
TRBD2	TRBV6-5	TRBJ2-5	NA	CASSYRGGETQYF	TGTGCCAGCAGTTACAGGGGAGGGGAGACCCAGTACTTC
TRBD2	TRBV5-8	TRBJ2-3	few	CASSFGGLAGESTDTQYF	TGTGCCAGCAGCTTTGGGGGACTAGCGGGAGAAAGCACAGATACGCAGTATTTT
NA	TRBV28	TRBJ1-1	NA	CASQIPQNTEAFF	TGTGCCAGCCAGATCCCACAGAACACTGAAGCTTTCTTT
NA	TRBV15	TRBJ1-1	NA	CATSRDRGERDWAFF	TGTGCCACCAGCAGAGATCGGGGGGAAAGGGATTGGGCTTTCTTT
TRBD1	TRBV6-5	TRBJ1-2	NA	CASSLTGAPYGYTF	TGTGCCAGCAGTCTCACAGGGGCCCCCTATGGCTACACCTTC
NA	TRBV5-1	TRBJ1-5	NA	CASSLDSGNQPQHF	TGCGCCAGCAGCTTGGATTCCGGCAATCAGCCCCAGCATTTT
NA	TRBV10-1	TRBJ1-6	NA	CASSLGQQSPLHF	TGCGCCAGCAGTCTTGGTCAACAATCACCCCTCCACTTT
TRBD2	TRBV19	TRBJ2-3	NA	CASSILGTSGTDTQYF	TGTGCCAGTAGTATCCTCGGGACTAGCGGCACAGATACGCAGTATTTT
NA	TRBV7-7	TRBJ2-7	NA	CASSVSPGDSKGVEQYF	TGTGCTAGCAGCGTCTCCCCCGGGGACTCAAAAGGGGTCGAGCAGTACTTC
TRBD1	TRBV11-2	TRBJ2-7	NA	CASSPGQGAREQYF	TGTGCCAGCAGCCCCGGACAGGGGGCGAGGGAGCAGTACTTC
NA	TRBV11-2	TRBJ1-2	NA	CASSAPGRVNYGYTF	TGTGCCAGCAGCGCCCCCGGGCGGGTCAACTATGGCTACACCTTC
TRBD2	TRBV29-1	TRBJ2-1	few	CSVESILAGNNEQFF	TGCAGCGTTGAAAGTATACTAGCGGGAAACAATGAGCAGTTCTTC
TRBD1	TRBV5-4	TRBJ2-4	NA	CASSHGQGGDIQYF	TGTGCCAGCAGCCACGGACAGGGGGGGGACATTCAGTACTTC
TRBD1	TRBV28	TRBJ1-5	NA	CATQLQGLGNQPQHF	TGTGCCACCCAGCTACAGGGGCTGGGCAATCAGCCCCAGCATTTT
NA	TRBV28	TRBJ1-3	NA	CASGFLSGNTIYF	TGTGCCAGCGGCTTCCTCTCTGGAAACACCATATATTTT
NA	TRBV9	TRBJ1-5	NA	CASSPSAATGNQPQHF	TGTGCCAGCAGCCCCTCCGCGGCCACGGGCAATCAGCCCCAGCATTTT
TRBD1	TRBV5-1	TRBJ1-6	NA	CASSSSPQGTNSPLHF	TGCGCCAGCAGCTCCAGCCCACAGGGGACCAATTCACCCCTCCACTTT
TRBD2	TRBV4-2	TRBJ2-7	NA	CASSQGLAGAYEQYF	TGTGCCAGCAGCCAAGGACTAGCGGGAGCGTACGAGCAGTACTTC
NA	TRBV11-2	TRBJ1-1	NA	CASSPLKGGDTEAFF	TGTGCCAGCAGCCCTTTAAAGGGGGGGGACACTGAAGCTTTCTTT
TRBD1	TRBV27	TRBJ2-1	NA	CASSSRDSGFF	TGTGCCAGCAGTTCCCGGGACAGCGGGTTCTTC
TRBD1	TRBV5-6	TRBJ1-6	NA	CASSYDRGNSPLHF	TGTGCCAGCAGCTATGACAGGGGTAATTCACCCCTCCACTTT
NA	TRBV2	TRBJ1-1	few	CATWSIPNTEAFF	TGTGCCACTTGGAGCATACCGAACACTGAAGCTTTCTTT
TRBD1	TRBV10-3	TRBJ2-7	NA	CAIGTGEDYEQYF	TGTGCCATCGGGACAGGGGAAGACTACGAGCAGTACTTC
NA	TRBV28	TRBJ2-1	NA	CASSKAGGVYNEQFF	TGTGCCAGCAGCAAAGCAGGAGGGGTATACAATGAGCAGTTCTTC
TRBD2	TRBV7-2	TRBJ2-1	NA	CASSRGEGRYNEQFF	TGTGCCAGCAGCCGTGGGGAGGGGAGGTACAATGAGCAGTTCTTC
NA	TRBV4-2	TRBJ1-2	NA	CASSQAPGRNGYTF	TGTGCCAGCAGCCAAGCCCCCGGGAGAAATGGCTACACCTTC
TRBD2	TRBV2	TRBJ2-3	NA	CASSGTSGTDTQYF	TGTGCCAGCAGTGGGACTAGCGGCACAGATACGCAGTATTTT
TRBD2	TRBV9	TRBJ2-1	NA	CASSYLAGGNNEQFF	TGTGCCAGCAGCTACCTAGCGGGAGGGAACAATGAGCAGTTCTTC
TRBD2	TRBV6-1	TRBJ2-1	NA	CASSERLTSGGLSSYNEQFF	TGTGCCAGCAGTGAACGTCTGACTAGCGGGGGCCTGAGCTCCTACAATGAGCAGTTCTTC
NA	TRBV2	TRBJ1-4	NA	CASILSVATNEKLFF	TGTGCCAGCATATTGTCCGTTGCAACTAATGAAAAACTGTTTTTT
NA	TRBV5-1	TRBJ1-5	NA	CASSAAGAYSNQPQHF	TGCGCCAGCAGCGCCGCAGGGGCCTATAGCAATCAGCCCCAGCATTTT
TRBD1	TRBV2	TRBJ1-3	NA	CASRLGQGRGNTIYF	TGTGCCAGCAGGCTGGGACAGGGGAGAGGAAACACCATATATTTT
TRBD1	TRBV7-2	TRBJ2-1	NA	CASSLRTGRSNEQFF	TGTGCCAGCAGCTTAAGGACAGGGAGGTCCAATGAGCAGTTCTTC
TRBD1	TRBV28	TRBJ2-7	NA	CASSLAHRGEQYF	TGTGCCAGCAGTTTAGCACACAGGGGCGAGCAGTACTTC
TRBD1	TRBV5-1	TRBJ1-6	NA	CASSLGDRGSPLHF	TGCGCCAGCAGCTTGGGGGACAGGGGTTCACCCCTCCACTTT
NA	TRBV11-2	TRBJ2-2	NA	CASSLRSGADTGELFF	TGTGCCAGCAGCTTACGGTCAGGGGCCGATACCGGGGAGCTGTTTTTT
NA	TRBV27	TRBJ2-2	NA	CASSFWQNTGELFF	TGTGCCAGCAGTTTTTGGCAGAACACCGGGGAGCTGTTTTTT
TRBD2	TRBV28	TRBJ2-5	NA	CASSHIAGVSPSAETQYF	TGTGCCAGCAGCCATATAGCGGGAGTTTCTCCATCGGCAGAGACCCAGTACTTC
NA	TRBV12-3/TRBV12-4	TRBJ2-1	NA	CASSFLNEQFF	TGTGCCAGCAGTTTTCTGAATGAGCAGTTCTTC
TRBD1	TRBV28	TRBJ2-7	NA	CASSSGQSSYEQYF	TGTGCCAGCAGTTCGGGACAGAGCTCCTACGAGCAGTACTTC
TRBD2	TRBV28	TRBJ2-1	NA	CASSLWGGTVFHNEQFF	TGTGCCAGCAGCTTATGGGGAGGGACTGTCTTTCACAATGAGCAGTTCTTC
NA	TRBV3-1/TRBV3-2	TRBJ1-1	NA	CASSDQGLPNTEAFF	TGTGCCAGCAGCGATCAGGGCTTGCCGAACACTGAAGCTTTCTTT
NA	TRBV15	TRBJ1-1	NA	CATSRGGTEAFF	TGTGCCACCAGCAGAGGAGGCACTGAAGCTTTCTTT